Below, 15 T cell receptor beta chains from the same sample are listed, as sequenced in a study of blood T cell repertoires in COVID-19. Sequenced by immunoSEQ multiplex PCR; TCRdb stores in-frame clones only, minus some. Of about 110,000 clones detected, roughly 80% appear once; the ten largest clones hold 15%. The material sequenced was peripheral blood. The source of these receptors is a woman older than 75 with acute or convalescent COVID-19.

V is TRBV5-5 and J is TRBJ2-5; D not resolved. Germline V gene sequence: CDR1 SGHKS, CDR2 YYEKEE (reference sequence). Trimming cost V 0 bases and J 1 base, with 10 bases left between them. This CDR3 comprises 15 residues. The CDR3 DNA reads TGTGCCAGCAGCTTGGGTCTAAGCACCCAAGAGACCCAGTACTTC. As protein: CASSLGLSTQETQYF.

This CDR3 reads CASSFPSSGRAHENEQFF. The CDR3 nucleotides read TGTGCCAGCAGCTTCCCCTCTAGCGGGAGGGCCCACGAGAATGAGCAGTTCTTC. The chain uses TRBV7-9 and TRBJ2-1, with TRBD2 matching 12 bases. This CDR3 contains 18 residues. The J segment lost 7 bases and the V segment lost 3 bases, leaving 13 bases of the junction unmatched. Germline V gene lookup returns CDR1 SEHNR and CDR2 FQNEAQ (reference sequence).

V usage is TRBV15 and J usage is TRBJ2-3; possible D gene TRBD1, 9 bases. Trimming left V 4 bases short and J 5 bases short, with 22 bases between. The germline V gene encodes CDR1 LNHNV and CDR2 YYDKDF (reference sequence). The CDR3 is 17 amino acids. The CDR3 DNA follows: TGTGCCACCAGCAAACCGGGGGGGACAGGGCTTAGAGATACGCAGTATTTT. Its translation: CATSKPGGTGLRDTQYF.

The rearrangement uses TRBV12-3 or TRBV12-4 and TRBJ2-1, with D perhaps matching TRBD1 (6 bases). The CDR3 loop spans 13 amino acids. V gave up 5 bases and J gave up 10 bases, with 15 bases separating them. In nucleotides, the CDR3 is TGTGCCAGCAGTGAAGGACAGCTCTCCGAGCAGTTCTTC. Translated: CASSEGQLSEQFF.

V usage is TRBV24-1 and J usage is TRBJ2-1; D may be TRBD2 (6 bases). The CDR3 is 13 amino acids. Deletions cut 4 bases from V and 7 bases from J, with 10 bases between. The germline V gene has CDR1 KGHDR and CDR2 SFDVKD. The CDR3 spells CATSDGTVNEQFF. The CDR3 nucleotides read TGTGCCACCAGTGACGGGACTGTTAATGAGCAGTTCTTC.

At least ten counts were recorded for this clone. The chain has TRBV30 and TRBJ2-1, with TRBD2 identical over 8 bases. Germline CDR1 and CDR2: GTSNPN and SVGIG (reference sequence). CDR3 size: 13 residues. Unmatched junction bases numbered 2, after V lost 5 bases and J lost 2 bases. In DNA form, the CDR3 reads TGTGCCTGGGAGCGGGGGACCTACAATGAGCAGTTCTTC. Translated: CAWERGTYNEQFF. The variable domain in full, completed from reference TRBV30 and TRBJ2-1, reads SQTIHQWPATLVQPVGSPLSLECTVEGTSNPNLYWYRQAAGRGLQLLFYSVGIGQISSEVPQNLSASRPQDRQFILSSKKLLLSDSGFYLCAWERGTYNEQFFGPGTRLTVL.

The chain joins TRBV18 to TRBJ2-5; tentative D call: TRBD2 (5 bases). The CDR3 contains 15 residues. CDR1 is KGHSH and CDR2 is LQKENI in the germline V gene. V lost 3 bases and J lost 0, with 11 bases in between. The CDR3 protein is CASSPRERNQETQYF. The CDR3 DNA reads as TGTGCCAGCTCACCGAGGGAAAGGAACCAAGAGACCCAGTACTTC.

This chain connects TRBV29-1 to TRBJ2-5; tentatively, D is TRBD2 (5 bases). The CDR3 sequence is 12 residues long. Trimming cost V 4 bases and J 5 bases, with 11 bases left between them. Germline CDR1 is SQVTM and CDR2 is ANQGSEA. CDR3 coding DNA: TGCAGCGTTGTGCACAGAGGGGAGACCCAGTACTTC. Protein product: CSVVHRGETQYF.

The rearrangement uses TRBV5-1 and TRBJ2-5; TRBD1 might be the D (5 bases). This CDR3 has 17 residues. V gave up 4 bases and J gave up 2 bases, with 21 bases separating them. In germline, CDR1 is SGHRS, CDR2 YFSETQ. The DNA for the CDR3 is TGCGCCAGCAGCCCTGCTCCCCAGGGCAGCACGCAAGAGACCCAGTACTTC. This codes for CASSPAPQGSTQETQYF.

This clone came up once. V usage is TRBV2 and J usage is TRBJ1-4; 7 nucleotides align to TRBD1. Trimming took 4 bases from V and 5 from J; bases not matched to a gene: 7. The CDR3 is made up of 15 amino acids. Germline V gene lookup returns CDR1 SNHLY and CDR2 FYNNEI. The CDR3 DNA reads as TGTGCCAGCAGTGTCCACCAGGGGGAGAATGAAAAACTGTTTTTT. Protein product: CASSVHQGENEKLFF.

This clone has just one count. This chain connects TRBV7-2 to TRBJ2-1, with 7 bases identical to TRBD1. With 1 base clipped from V and 3 bases from J, the junction kept 0 bases outside the gene matches. CDR1 is SGHTA and CDR2 is FQGNSA in the germline V gene. This CDR3 has 14 amino acids. CDR3 DNA sequence: TGTGCCAGCAGCTTAGGGACAGGCTACAATGAGCAGTTCTTC. Protein: CASSLGTGYNEQFF.

The table lists this clone with many counts. The J gene is TRBJ1-6, the V gene TRBV11-3; possible D gene TRBD1, 5 bases. V shed 6 bases and J shed 0 bases, with 15 bases lying between them. This CDR3 has 17 residues. Germline CDR1 is SGHNT and CDR2 is YENEEA. As DNA, the CDR3 is TGTGCCAGCAGTCAAGAAGGGGCAGTCTCCTATAATTCACCCCTCCACTTT. Its translation: CASSQEGAVSYNSPLHF.

In this sample, this clone turned up once. The chain uses TRBV2 and TRBJ1-6; D remains ambiguous. The CDR3 has 14 amino acids. The V gene's germline CDR1 is SNHLY and CDR2 FYNNEI. Trimming removed 8 bases at V and 0 bases at J, with 8 bases between. CDR3 nucleotides: TGTGCCAGCGCTCGTAGCTCCTATAATTCACCCCTCCACTTT. This translates into CASARSSYNSPLHF.

V gene TRBV12-3 or TRBV12-4 combines with J gene TRBJ1-5, with a weak D call TRBD1 (5 bases). The CDR3 covers 13 residues. Trimming left V 4 bases short and J 2 bases short, with 6 bases between. In nucleotides, the CDR3 is TGTGCCAGCAGTTGGGGCGGCAATCAGCCCCAGCATTTT. Translation: CASSWGGNQPQHF.

This clone was seen ten or more times. Other DNA sequences within the sample encode an identical CDR3. The genes are TRBV18 and TRBJ1-5; 8 positions agree with TRBD1. The length of the CDR3 is 15 residues. The J segment lost 2 bases and the V segment lost 6 bases, leaving 6 bases of the junction unmatched. Looked up from germline, CDR1 is KGHSH and CDR2 is LQKENI. This CDR3 reads CASSPDRGGNQPQHF. The CDR3 DNA follows: TGTGCCAGCTCGCCCGACAGGGGTGGCAATCAGCCCCAGCATTTT.